The 3 T cell receptor beta chains presented below share a single source sample, sequenced in a study of human T cells and chemical hapten exposure. The sample's time point: pre-sensitization, week 0. Treatment given: therapeutic diphenylcyclopropenone sensitization with weekly scalp DPC. TCRdb itself ran the RACE reads through MiXCR, one entry per CDR3 protein. Of approximately 370,000 distinct CDR3 sequences listed, around 5.5% are singletons. Material: whole blood, obtained in connection with sensitization to the hapten diphenylcyclopropenone (DPC). Receptors originate from a young woman with alopecia areata. Some clones in this sample may be carry-over from other donors' samples.

This chain uses TRBV3-1 with TRBJ2-7; D is unclear. The V end lost 0 bases, the J end lost 5 bases, and 11 bases lay between the germline ends. The CDR3 runs 14 residues. The germline V gene has CDR1 LGHDT and CDR2 YNNKEL (reference sequence). The CDR3 protein is CASSQDAQYHEQYF. In DNA, the CDR3 is TGTGCCAGCAGCCAAGATGCACAGTACCACGAGCAGTACTTC.

This clonotype has more than one count but fewer than ten. The V call is TRBV4-3, the J call TRBJ2-1; 7 positions match TRBD1. Per the germline V gene, CDR1 is LGHNA and CDR2 is YSLEER. CDR3 length equals 16 residues. V dropped 3 bases and J dropped 1; count of bases not matched to a gene: 6. The CDR3 DNA sequence: TGCGCCAGCAGCCATGACAGGGATCTTTCCTACAATGAGCAGTTCTTC. Its protein product is CASSHDRDLSYNEQFF.

Ten or more counts support this clonotype. The chain employs TRBV6-6 and TRBJ1-3, with D tentatively TRBD1 (5 bases). The germline V gene has CDR1 MNHNY and CDR2 SVGAGI (reference sequence). Between the trimmed V and J ends, which lost 5 bases and 0 bases, there was a span of 11 bases. The CDR3 loop spans 15 amino acids. CDR3 nucleotide sequence: TGTGCCAGCAGTGTGTACAGGAGCTCTGGAAACACCATATATTTT. Translation gives CASSVYRSSGNTIYF.